The entry below describes one TCR beta chain. This record comes from a study of control samples from healthy donors and cancer patients. Clones were read by immunoSEQ multiplex PCR, and TCRdb kept only the in-frame ones, dropping some. The sample contains 70,000 or so clones, 84% of which appear only once. The length of the CDR3 is 13 residues. The V segment lost 3 bases and the J segment 6 bases; nucleotides outside the gene matches: 5. CDR1 SGDLS and CDR2 YYNGEE come from the germline V gene. Material: blood. The chain has TRBV9 and TRBJ1-2, with TRBD1 matching over 7 bases. The TCR was taken from a man aged 50 to 60 in good health. DNA of the CDR3: TGTGCCAGCAGCGCCACAGGGGAGAATGGCTACACCTTC. Its translation: CASSATGENGYTF.